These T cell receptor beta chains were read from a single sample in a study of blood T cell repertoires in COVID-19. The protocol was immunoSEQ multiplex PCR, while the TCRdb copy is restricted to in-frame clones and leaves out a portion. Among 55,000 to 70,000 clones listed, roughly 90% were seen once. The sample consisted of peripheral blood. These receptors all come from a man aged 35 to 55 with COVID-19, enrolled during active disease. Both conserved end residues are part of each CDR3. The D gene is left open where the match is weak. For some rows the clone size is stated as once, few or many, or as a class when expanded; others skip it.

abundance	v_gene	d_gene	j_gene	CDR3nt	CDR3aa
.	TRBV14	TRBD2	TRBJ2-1	TGTGCCAGCAGCCAACAATTTGGACAGGCGGGGGGGAATGAGCAGTTCTTC	CASSQQFGQAGGNEQFF
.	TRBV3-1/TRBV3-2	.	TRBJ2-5	TGTGCCAGCAGCCCAGACAGGTTTGGGTCGGAGACCCAGTACTTC	CASSPDRFGSETQYF
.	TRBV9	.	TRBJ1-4	TGTGCCAGCAGCGCGCTTCAGGGGCCCCTGTTTTTT	CASSALQGPLFF
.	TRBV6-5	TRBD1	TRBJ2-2	TGTGCCAGCAGTACGGGACAGGGTAACACCGGGGAGCTGTTTTTT	CASSTGQGNTGELFF
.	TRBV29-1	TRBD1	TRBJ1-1	TGCAGCGCTCACAGGGGGCTGAACACTGAAGCTTTCTTT	CSAHRGLNTEAFF
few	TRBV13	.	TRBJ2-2	TGTGCCAGCAGCCCTATACCCGCGAACACCGGGGAGCTGTTTTTT	CASSPIPANTGELFF
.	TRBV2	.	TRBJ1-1	TGTGCCAGCAGTGCTGACACTGAAGCTTTCTTT	CASSADTEAFF
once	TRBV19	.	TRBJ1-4	TGTGCCAGTAGTAGCCAGGGAATAACTAATGAAAAACTGTTTTTT	CASSSQGITNEKLFF
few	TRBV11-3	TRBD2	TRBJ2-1	TGTGCCAGCAGCAGCGCCGGGACTAGCGGTTACAATGAGCAGTTCTTC	CASSSAGTSGYNEQFF
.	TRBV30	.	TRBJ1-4	TGTGCCTGGAGTGGTTCGACAGGCACTAATGAAAAACTGTTTTTT	CAWSGSTGTNEKLFF
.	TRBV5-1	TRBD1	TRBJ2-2	TGCGCCAGCAGCCCTGGACAGGGGGTGACCGGGGAGCTGTTTTTT	CASSPGQGVTGELFF
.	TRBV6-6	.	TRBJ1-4	TGTGCCAGCAGTTACTCGATGGCAACAACTAATGAAAAACTGTTTTTT	CASSYSMATTNEKLFF
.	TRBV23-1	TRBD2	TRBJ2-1	TGCGCCAGCAGTCAATCACCCAAACCTCGCGGGGGGGAAAGGAATGAGCAGTTCTTC	CASSQSPKPRGGERNEQFF
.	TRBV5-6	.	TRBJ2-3	TGTGCCAGCAGCTTGTTAGCGGGCACAGATACGCAGTATTTT	CASSLLAGTDTQYF
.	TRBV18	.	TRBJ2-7	TGTGCCAGCTCGATCGGCCAGGCGGGGAACGAGCAGTACTTC	CASSIGQAGNEQYF
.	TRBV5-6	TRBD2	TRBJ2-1	TGTGCCAGCAGACAGACGACTAGCGGGGGGCAGGAATACAATGAGCAGTTCTTC	CASRQTTSGGQEYNEQFF
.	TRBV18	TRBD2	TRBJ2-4	TGTGCCAGCGACCCCACGGGGGGGCAGGGCATTCAGTACTTC	CASDPTGGQGIQYF
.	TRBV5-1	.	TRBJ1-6	TGCGCCAGCAGCTTGGCAGCAGCGTATAATTCACCCCTCCACTTT	CASSLAAAYNSPLHF
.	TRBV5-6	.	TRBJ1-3	TGTGCCAGCAGCTTGGGTGATTGGGCCGGTGGAAACACCATATATTTT	CASSLGDWAGGNTIYF
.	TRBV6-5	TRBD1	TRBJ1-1	TGTGCCAGCAGTTTACGACAGGGGGGCACTGAAGCTTTCTTT	CASSLRQGGTEAFF
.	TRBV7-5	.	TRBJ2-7	TGTGTCAGAAGAGGCGGGGGGTCCTACGAGCAGTACTTC	CVRRGGGSYEQYF
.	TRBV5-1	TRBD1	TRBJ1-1	TGCGTCAGCAGCTTGGAGGGGGCGACTGAAGCTTTCTTT	CVSSLEGATEAFF
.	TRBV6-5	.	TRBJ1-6	TGTGCCAGCAGTTACTCGACTCAGGGGAGCTCACCCCTCCACTTT	CASSYSTQGSSPLHF
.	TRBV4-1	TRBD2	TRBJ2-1	TGCGCCAGCAGCCCCCGACTAGCGGGGGGTTACAATGAGCAGTTCTTC	CASSPRLAGGYNEQFF
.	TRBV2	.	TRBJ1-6	TGTGCCAGCAGGGGCACCGGGATGTTAAATTCACCCCTCCACTTT	CASRGTGMLNSPLHF
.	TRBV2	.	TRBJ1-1	TGTGGCGGGCGGCCGGCACAGTCGATGAACACTGAAGCTTTCTTT	CGGRPAQSMNTEAFF
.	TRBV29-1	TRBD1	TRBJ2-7	TGCAGCGCCAGGACAGGTTTTGCCTACGAGCAGTACTTC	CSARTGFAYEQYF
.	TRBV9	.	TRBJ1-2	TGTGCCAGCAGCGTAGAGCCCCCCGGGGGTGGTGGCTACACCTTC	CASSVEPPGGGGYTF
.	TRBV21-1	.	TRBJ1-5	TGTGCCAGCAGCAAACCGGGACAGGGTCTCTGCAATCAGCCCCAGCATTTT	CASSKPGQGLCNQPQHF
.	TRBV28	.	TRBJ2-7	TGTGCCAGCAGCTCGAGCTCCTACGAGCAGTACTTC	CASSSSSYEQYF
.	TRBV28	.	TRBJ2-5	TGTGCCAGCAGTTCCGCAATGGGGCGAGGTCGAGAGACCCAGTACTTC	CASSSAMGRGRETQYF
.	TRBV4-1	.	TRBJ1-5	TGCGCCAGCAGCCAGGATTTGGGGGGAAATCAGCCCCAGCATTTT	CASSQDLGGNQPQHF
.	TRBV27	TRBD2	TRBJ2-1	TGTGCCAGCAGTAGCGGGGGGTCATACAATGAGCAGTTCTTC	CASSSGGSYNEQFF
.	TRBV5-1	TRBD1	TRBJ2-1	TGCGCCAGCAGCCTGGAGACAGGGGCCCCCCTATACGATGAGCAGTTCTTC	CASSLETGAPLYDEQFF
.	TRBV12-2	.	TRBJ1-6	TGTGCAAGTCGCTTTCACCTATATCTTCGTGGACAGCTAAATTCACCCCTCCACTTT	CASRFHLYLRGQLNSPLHF
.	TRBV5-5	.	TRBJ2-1	TGTGCCAGCAGCTCCGGGGTGTACAATGAGCAGTTCTTC	CASSSGVYNEQFF
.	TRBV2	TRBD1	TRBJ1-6	TGTGCCAGCAGTGACAGGGGGCGCAATTCACCCCTCCACTTT	CASSDRGRNSPLHF
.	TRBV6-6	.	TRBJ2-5	TGTGCCAGCAGTTACGGGGCGTTCCAAGGGGAGACCCAGTACTTC	CASSYGAFQGETQYF
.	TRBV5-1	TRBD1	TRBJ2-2	TGCGCCAGCAGCTTGGGTAGGGGGCTGAGCGGGGAGCTGTTTTTT	CASSLGRGLSGELFF
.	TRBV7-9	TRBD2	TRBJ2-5	TGTGCCAGCAGCGAAACCCCAACAGCGGGACAGACCCAGTACTTC	CASSETPTAGQTQYF
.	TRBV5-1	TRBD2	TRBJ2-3	TGCGCCAGCAGCTTGGGGACTAGCGGGGGCGCGACGGGCACAGATACGCAGTATTTT	CASSLGTSGGATGTDTQYF
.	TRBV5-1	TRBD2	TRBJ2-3	TGCGCCAGCAGCTCGGGACTAGTGGCAGATACGCAGTATTTT	CASSSGLVADTQYF
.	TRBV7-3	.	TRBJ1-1	TGTGCCAGCAGCTTAAGAGGCGGGGCAAGTGAAGCTTTCTTT	CASSLRGGASEAFF
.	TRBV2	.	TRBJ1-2	TGTGCCAGCAGTGAAGGCCAGGCCGCTAACTATGGCTACACCTTC	CASSEGQAANYGYTF
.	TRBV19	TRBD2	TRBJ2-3	TGTGCCAGTAGTATGGGCCGGCGGGGGGCAGATACGCAGTATTTT	CASSMGRRGADTQYF
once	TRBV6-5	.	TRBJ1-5	TGTGCCAGCAGAGGCGGGTTCAATCAGCCCCAGCATTTT	CASRGGFNQPQHF